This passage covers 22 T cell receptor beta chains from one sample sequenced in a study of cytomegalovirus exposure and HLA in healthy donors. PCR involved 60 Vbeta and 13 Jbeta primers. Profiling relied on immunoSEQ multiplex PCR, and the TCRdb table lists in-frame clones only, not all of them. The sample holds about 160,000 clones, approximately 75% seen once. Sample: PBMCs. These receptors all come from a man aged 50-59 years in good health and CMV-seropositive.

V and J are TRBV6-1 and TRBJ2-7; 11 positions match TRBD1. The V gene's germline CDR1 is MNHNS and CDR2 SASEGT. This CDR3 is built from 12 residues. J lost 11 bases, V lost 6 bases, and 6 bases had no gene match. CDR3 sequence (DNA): TGTGCCAGCAGGACGGACAGGGGGCGAGAGTACTTC. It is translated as CASRTDRGREYF.

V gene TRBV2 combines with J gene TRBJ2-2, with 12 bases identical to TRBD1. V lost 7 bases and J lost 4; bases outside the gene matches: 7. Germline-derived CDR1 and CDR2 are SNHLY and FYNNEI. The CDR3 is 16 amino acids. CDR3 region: CASKWDRGLSTGELFF. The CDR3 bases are TGTGCCAGCAAATGGGACAGGGGGCTATCCACCGGGGAGCTGTTTTTT. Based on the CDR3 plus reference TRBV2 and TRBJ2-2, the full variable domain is EPEVTQTPSHQVTQMGQEVILRCVPISNHLYFYWYRQILGQKVEFLVSFYNNEISEKSEIFDDQFSVERPDGSNFTLKIRSTKLEDSAMYFCASKWDRGLSTGELFFGEGSRLTVL.

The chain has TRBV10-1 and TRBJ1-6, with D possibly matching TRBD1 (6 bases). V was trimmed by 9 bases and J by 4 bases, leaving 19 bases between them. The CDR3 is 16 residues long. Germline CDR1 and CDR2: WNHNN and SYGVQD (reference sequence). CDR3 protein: CASMYGTRIYNSPLHF. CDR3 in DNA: TGCGCCAGTATGTACGGGACACGGATTTATAATTCACCCCTCCACTTT.

CDR3: CASSLRQTNEKLFF. The CDR3 nucleotides read TGTGCCAGCTCACTAAGACAGACTAATGAAAAACTGTTTTTT. This chain uses TRBV18 with TRBJ1-4; D is possibly TRBD1 (5 bases). The V end was cut by 4 bases, the J end by 2 bases, with 8 bases between. The CDR3 consists of 14 residues. The V gene's germline CDR1 is KGHSH and CDR2 LQKENI.

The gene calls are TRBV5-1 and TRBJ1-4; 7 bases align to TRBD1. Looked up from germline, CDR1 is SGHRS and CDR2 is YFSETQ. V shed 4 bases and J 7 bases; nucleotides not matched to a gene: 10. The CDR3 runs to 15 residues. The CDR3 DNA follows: TGCGCCAGCAGCATGCGACAGGGTACCGGTGAAAAACTGTTTTTT. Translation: CASSMRQGTGEKLFF.

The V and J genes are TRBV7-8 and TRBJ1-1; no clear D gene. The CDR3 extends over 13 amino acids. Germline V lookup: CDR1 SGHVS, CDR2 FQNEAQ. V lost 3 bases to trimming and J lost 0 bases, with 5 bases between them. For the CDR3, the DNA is TGTGCCAGCAGCTTGGAGATGAACACTGAAGCTTTCTTT. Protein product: CASSLEMNTEAFF. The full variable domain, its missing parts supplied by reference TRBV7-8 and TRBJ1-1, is GAGVSQSPRYKVAKRGQDVALRCDPISGHVSLFWYQQALGQGPEFLTYFQNEAQLDKSGLPSDRFFAERPEGSVSTLKIQRTQQEDSAVYLCASSLEMNTEAFFGQGTRLTVV.

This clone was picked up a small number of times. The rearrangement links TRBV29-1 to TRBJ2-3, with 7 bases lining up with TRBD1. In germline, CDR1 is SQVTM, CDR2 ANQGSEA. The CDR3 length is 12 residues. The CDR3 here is CRAQGGTDTQYF. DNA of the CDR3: TGCAGGGCGCAGGGGGGCACAGATACGCAGTATTTT.

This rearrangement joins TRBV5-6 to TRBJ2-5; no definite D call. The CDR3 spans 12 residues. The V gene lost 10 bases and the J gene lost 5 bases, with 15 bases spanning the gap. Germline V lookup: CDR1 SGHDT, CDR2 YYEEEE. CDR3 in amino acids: CASTLPGETQYF. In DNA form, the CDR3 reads TGTGCCTCCACACTACCCGGGGAGACCCAGTACTTC.

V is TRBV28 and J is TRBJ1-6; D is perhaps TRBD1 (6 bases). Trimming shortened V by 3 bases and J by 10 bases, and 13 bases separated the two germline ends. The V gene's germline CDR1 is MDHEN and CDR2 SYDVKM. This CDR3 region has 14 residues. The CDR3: CASSFAGGGSPLHF. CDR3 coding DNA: TGTGCCAGCAGTTTTGCGGGTGGGGGCTCACCCCTCCACTTT.

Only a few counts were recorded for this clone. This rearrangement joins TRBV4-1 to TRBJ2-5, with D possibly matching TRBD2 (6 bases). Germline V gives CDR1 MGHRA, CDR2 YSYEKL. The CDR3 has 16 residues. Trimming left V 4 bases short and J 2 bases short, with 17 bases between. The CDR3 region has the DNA TGCGCCAGCAGCCCCTTACAGGAACTAGCTCAAGAGACCCAGTACTTC. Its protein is CASSPLQELAQETQYF.

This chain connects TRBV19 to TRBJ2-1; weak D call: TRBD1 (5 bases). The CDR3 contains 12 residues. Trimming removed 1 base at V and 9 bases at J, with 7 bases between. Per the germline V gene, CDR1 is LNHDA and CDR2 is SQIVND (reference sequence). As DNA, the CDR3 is TGTGCCAGTAGTATAGGGGGCGGTGAGCAGTTCTTC. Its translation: CASSIGGGEQFF.

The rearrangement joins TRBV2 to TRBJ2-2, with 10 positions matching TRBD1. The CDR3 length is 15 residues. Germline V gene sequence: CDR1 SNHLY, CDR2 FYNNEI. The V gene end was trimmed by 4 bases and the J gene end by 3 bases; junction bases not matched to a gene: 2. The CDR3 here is CASSGQGADTGELFF. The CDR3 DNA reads TGTGCCAGCAGTGGACAGGGGGCGGACACCGGGGAGCTGTTTTTT.

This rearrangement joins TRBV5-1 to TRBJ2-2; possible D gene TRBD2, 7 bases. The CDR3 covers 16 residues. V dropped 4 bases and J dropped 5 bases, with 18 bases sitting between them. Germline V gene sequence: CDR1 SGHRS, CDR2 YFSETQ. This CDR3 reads CASSPNGGLETGELFF. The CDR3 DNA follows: TGCGCCAGCAGCCCTAACGGGGGGCTTGAGACCGGGGAGCTGTTTTTT.

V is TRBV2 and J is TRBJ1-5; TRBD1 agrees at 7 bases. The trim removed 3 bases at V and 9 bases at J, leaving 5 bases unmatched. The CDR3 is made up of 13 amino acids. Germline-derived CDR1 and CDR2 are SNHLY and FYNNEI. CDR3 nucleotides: TGTGCCAGCAGTGAGGGGACAGTGGGGCCCCAGCATTTT. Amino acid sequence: CASSEGTVGPQHF. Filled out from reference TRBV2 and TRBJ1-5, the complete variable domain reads EPEVTQTPSHQVTQMGQEVILRCVPISNHLYFYWYRQILGQKVEFLVSFYNNEISEKSEIFDDQFSVERPDGSNFTLKIRSTKLEDSAMYFCASSEGTVGPQHFGDGTRLSIL.

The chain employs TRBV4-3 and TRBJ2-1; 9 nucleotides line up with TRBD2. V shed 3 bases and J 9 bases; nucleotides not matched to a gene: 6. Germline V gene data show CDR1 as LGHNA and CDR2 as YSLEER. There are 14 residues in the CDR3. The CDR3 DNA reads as TGCGCCAGCAGCCAGATAGCGGGGGAGGGTGAGCAGTTCTTC. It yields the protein CASSQIAGEGEQFF.

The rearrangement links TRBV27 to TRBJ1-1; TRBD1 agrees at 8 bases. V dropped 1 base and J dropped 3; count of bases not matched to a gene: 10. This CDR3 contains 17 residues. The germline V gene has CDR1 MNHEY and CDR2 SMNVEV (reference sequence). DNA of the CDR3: TGTGCCAGCAGTTTATTAGGCAGGGGGCGCTTGGACACTGAAGCTTTCTTT. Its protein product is CASSLLGRGRLDTEAFF.

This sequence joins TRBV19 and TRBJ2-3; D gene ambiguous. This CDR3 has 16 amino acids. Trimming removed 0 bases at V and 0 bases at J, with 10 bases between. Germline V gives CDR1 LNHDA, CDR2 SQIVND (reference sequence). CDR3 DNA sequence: TGTGCCAGTAGTATAGATGGCGGCGGAAGCACAGATACGCAGTATTTT. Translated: CASSIDGGGSTDTQYF.

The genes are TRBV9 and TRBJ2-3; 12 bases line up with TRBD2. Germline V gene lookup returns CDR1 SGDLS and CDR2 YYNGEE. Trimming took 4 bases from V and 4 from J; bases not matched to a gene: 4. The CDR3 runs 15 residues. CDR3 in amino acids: CASSLAGGLADTQYF. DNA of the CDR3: TGTGCCAGCAGCCTAGCGGGGGGGCTGGCAGATACGCAGTATTTT.

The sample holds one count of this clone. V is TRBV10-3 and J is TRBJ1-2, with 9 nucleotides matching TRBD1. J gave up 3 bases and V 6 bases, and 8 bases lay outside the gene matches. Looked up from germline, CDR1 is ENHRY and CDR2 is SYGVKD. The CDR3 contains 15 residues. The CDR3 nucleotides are TGTGCCATCAGAGAACCGAGGACAGGGGACTATGGCTACACCTTC. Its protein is CAIREPRTGDYGYTF.

As DNA, the CDR3 is TGTGCCAGCTCACCATCAAGTACAGCCTACAATGAGCAGTTCTTC. This gives the protein CASSPSSTAYNEQFF. The chain uses TRBV18 and TRBJ2-1; the D is unclear. This CDR3 has 15 amino acids. CDR1 and CDR2 from the germline V gene are KGHSH and LQKENI. Deletions cut 2 bases from V and 2 bases from J, with 10 bases between.

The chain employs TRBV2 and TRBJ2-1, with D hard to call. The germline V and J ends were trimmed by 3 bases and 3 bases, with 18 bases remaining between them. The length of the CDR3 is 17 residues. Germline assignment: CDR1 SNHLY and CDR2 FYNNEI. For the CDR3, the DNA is TGTGCCAGCAGTGATAAGATGGTAGCCGCCTTCTACAATGAGCAGTTCTTC. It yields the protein CASSDKMVAAFYNEQFF.

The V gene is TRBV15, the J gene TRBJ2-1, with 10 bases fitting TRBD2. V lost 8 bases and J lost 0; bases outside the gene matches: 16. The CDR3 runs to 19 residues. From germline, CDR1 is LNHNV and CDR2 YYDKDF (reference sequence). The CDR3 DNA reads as TGTGCCACCTTTGGACCACGGACTAGCGGTGAGAGCTCCTACAATGAGCAGTTCTTC. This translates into CATFGPRTSGESSYNEQFF.